A selection of T cell receptor beta chains follows, all from one sample in a study of CD8 T cells in Susac syndrome. TCRdb re-analysed the immunoSEQ multiplex PCR reads in MiXCR, keeping a single row per CDR3 protein. The profile shows about 280,000 distinct CDR3 sequences, roughly 85% of them singletons. Sequenced: CD8+ T cells from PBMCs. The source is a human donor with multiple sclerosis. Both conserved end residues are part of each CDR3. Each record gives: CDR3 protein, CDR3 DNA, clone size, D gene, J gene, V gene, CDR3 length. A D gene is named only where the DNA matches it firmly. Some rows have no size entry. The others give once, few or many, or a class for an expanded clone.

CASSQVSKVRDYGYTF TGCGCCAGCAGCCAAGTAAGCAAGGTTAGGGACTATGGCTACACCTTC NA NA TRBJ1-2 TRBV4-1 16
CASSKVLDITGHGGDTQYF TGTGCCAGCAGCAAAGTCCTAGACATAACTGGACACGGTGGGGATACGCAGTATTTT NA NA TRBJ2-3 TRBV21-1 19
CSVGSWDFYEQYF TGCAGCGTTGGATCCTGGGATTTCTACGAGCAGTACTTC NA NA TRBJ2-7 TRBV29-1 13
CSVDGQGTFHSYNEQFF TGCAGCGTTGATGGTCAGGGAACGTTTCACTCCTACAATGAGCAGTTCTTC NA NA TRBJ2-1 TRBV29-1 17
CASSPPGGANVLTF TGTGCCAGCAGCCCCCCAGGTGGGGCCAACGTCCTGACTTTC NA NA TRBJ2-6 TRBV7-9 14
CASSLLYRVGYEQYF TGTGCCAGCAGTTTACTTTACAGGGTTGGTTACGAGCAGTACTTC few NA TRBJ2-7 TRBV28 15
CASSLEGVAYEQYF TGCGCCAGCAGCTTGGAAGGAGTAGCCTACGAGCAGTACTTC NA NA TRBJ2-7 TRBV5-1 14
CASSLPGQGVPPNYGYTF TGTGCCAGCAGCTTACCGGGACAGGGGGTTCCCCCTAACTATGGCTACACCTTC NA TRBD1 TRBJ1-2 TRBV7-9 18
CASSVAGTNPYEQYF TGTGCCAGCAGCGTAGCCGGGACTAATCCCTACGAGCAGTACTTC NA TRBD2 TRBJ2-7 TRBV9 15
CASSDGNEQYF TGCGCCAGCAGTGACGGAAACGAGCAGTACTTC NA NA TRBJ2-7 TRBV10-1 11
CASSQALAGAAGELFF TGTGCCAGCAGCCAGGCCCTAGCGGGAGCTGCCGGGGAGCTGTTTTTT NA TRBD2 TRBJ2-2 TRBV4-2 16
CASSLRREVRRDKQYF TGTGCCAGCAGCTTGCGTCGGGAGGTGCGACGGGATAAGCAGTACTTC few TRBD2 TRBJ2-7 TRBV5-4 16
CASSSESQGWDYGYTF TGTGCCAGCAGCTCCGAATCGCAGGGGTGGGATTATGGCTACACCTTC NA NA TRBJ1-2 TRBV7-9 16
CASSVAGRGGTGELFF TGTGCCAGCAGCGTAGCCGGGAGAGGAGGAACCGGGGAGCTGTTTTTT NA NA TRBJ2-2 TRBV9 16
CSARDEEAVSPLHF TGCAGTGCTAGAGATGAGGAAGCGGTTTCACCCCTCCACTTT NA NA TRBJ1-6 TRBV20-1 14
CASSLETASGIAGELFF TGTGCCAGCAGTTTAGAGACCGCCTCCGGAATAGCCGGGGAGCTGTTTTTT NA NA TRBJ2-2 TRBV27 17
CAISLSRPPTSTDTQYF TGTGCCATCAGTCTTTCCCGGCCGCCCACCAGCACAGATACGCAGTATTTT NA NA TRBJ2-3 TRBV10-3 17
CASSLEFDPSDTQYF TGTGCAAGCAGCTTAGAATTTGATCCGTCAGATACGCAGTATTTT NA NA TRBJ2-3 TRBV13 15
CSARSGHRAEGGYTF TGCAGTGCTAGATCCGGGCACAGGGCGGAGGGTGGCTACACCTTC NA NA TRBJ1-2 TRBV20-1 15
CATSVFRAGELFF TGTGCCACCAGCGTCTTCAGGGCCGGGGAGCTGTTTTTT NA NA TRBJ2-2 TRBV15 13
CASALNNEQFF TGTGCCAGCGCATTGAACAATGAGCAGTTCTTC NA NA TRBJ2-1 TRBV13 11
CASSGITSSYNEQFF TGTGCCAGCAGTGGGATCACTAGCTCCTACAATGAGCAGTTCTTC once NA TRBJ2-1 TRBV28 15
CASSPTSERGADTQYF TGTGCCAGCAGCCCCACAAGCGAAAGGGGGGCAGATACGCAGTATTTT NA NA TRBJ2-3 TRBV4-2 16
CASSTGLAAYEQYF TGCGCCAGCAGTACGGGACTAGCGGCCTACGAGCAGTACTTC few TRBD2 TRBJ2-7 TRBV5-1 14
CASSTRYSFRDSYEQYF TGTGCCAGCAGTACCCGATATAGTTTTAGGGACTCCTACGAGCAGTACTTC NA NA TRBJ2-7 TRBV6-5 17
CAISGLGAGLGAYSYEQYF TGTGCCATCAGCGGTCTCGGAGCGGGACTGGGGGCCTACTCCTACGAGCAGTACTTC NA NA TRBJ2-7 TRBV10-3 19
CASSPGRSNSPLHF TGTGCCAGCAGCCCGGGACGGTCTAATTCACCCCTCCACTTT NA NA TRBJ1-6 TRBV7-2 14
CASSLVPDPNTGELFF TGTGCCAGCAGCTTAGTTCCAGACCCGAACACCGGGGAGCTGTTTTTT NA NA TRBJ2-2 TRBV11-2 16
CASSVVAGARTDEQFF TGTGCCAGCAGCGTAGTTGCAGGGGCGCGAACGGATGAGCAGTTCTTC NA NA TRBJ2-1 TRBV9 16
CASSFPGTSYEQYF TGTGCCAGCAGCTTTCCCGGGACCTCCTACGAGCAGTACTTC NA NA TRBJ2-7 TRBV7-9 14
CSVELHNTGELFF TGCAGCGTTGAACTCCACAACACCGGGGAGCTGTTTTTT NA NA TRBJ2-2 TRBV29-1 13
CASSSTDGSGGELFF TGTGCCAGCAGCTCCACCGACGGGAGTGGCGGGGAGCTGTTTTTT NA NA TRBJ2-2 TRBV7-3 15
CASSQSRVQGAGKTQYF TGTGCCAGCAGCCAATCTCGCGTGCAGGGGGCCGGGAAGACCCAGTACTTC once TRBD1 TRBJ2-5 TRBV7-6 17
CASSTGQGFVTGELFF TGTGCCAGCAGCACCGGACAGGGCTTCGTCACCGGGGAGCTGTTTTTT few TRBD1 TRBJ2-2 TRBV5-6 16
CASRGGWDRPSGANVLTF TGTGCCAGCAGGGGAGGGTGGGACAGGCCCTCTGGGGCCAACGTCCTGACTTTC NA NA TRBJ2-6 TRBV2 18
CASSLSTGGPHNEQFF TGTGCCAGCAGCTTGTCAACGGGAGGGCCCCACAATGAGCAGTTCTTC NA TRBD2 TRBJ2-1 TRBV11-2 16
CASSPLLYGYTF TGTGCCAGCAGCCCTCTCCTCTATGGCTACACCTTC NA NA TRBJ1-2 TRBV12-3/TRBV12-4 12
CASSGREAFSTDTQYF TGTGCCAGCAGCGGACGGGAAGCTTTTAGCACAGATACGCAGTATTTT once NA TRBJ2-3 TRBV7-6 16
CASSPTGWTNEKLFF TGTGCCAGCTCACCAACCGGGTGGACTAATGAAAAACTGTTTTTT NA NA TRBJ1-4 TRBV18 15
CSLRSGGEQYF TGCAGCCTGAGATCAGGGGGCGAGCAGTACTTC NA TRBD1 TRBJ2-7 TRBV29-1 11
CATSRGQSLYNEQFF TGTGCCACCAGCAGAGGGCAAAGCCTCTACAATGAGCAGTTCTTC NA NA TRBJ2-1 TRBV15 15
CASSEEWPNTGELFF TGTGCCAGCAGTGAAGAATGGCCGAACACCGGGGAGCTGTTTTTT once NA TRBJ2-2 TRBV2 15
CASSLVQLGRGTQYF TGTGCCAGCAGCTTGGTACAACTCGGACGGGGTACGCAGTATTTT NA NA TRBJ2-3 TRBV11-2 15
CASSHVAGTDDEGYTF TGTGCCAGCAGCCACGTTGCCGGGACAGACGACGAAGGCTACACCTTC NA TRBD1 TRBJ1-2 TRBV4-2 16
CASSPKGRSEQYF TGTGCCAGCAGCCCGAAAGGGCGCTCCGAGCAGTACTTC NA NA TRBJ2-7 TRBV7-9 13
CASRPGVSYNEQFF TGTGCCAGCAGACCGGGAGTCTCCTACAATGAGCAGTTCTTC NA NA TRBJ2-1 TRBV27 14
CASSLGLASGELFF TGTGCCAGCAGCTTAGGACTAGCCTCCGGGGAGCTGTTTTTT NA TRBD2 TRBJ2-2 TRBV7-9 14
CASSASTGNYGYTF TGTGCCAGCAGCGCCTCGACAGGGAACTATGGCTACACCTTC NA TRBD1 TRBJ1-2 TRBV9 14